The 6 T cell receptor beta chains presented below share a single source sample, sequenced in a study of molecular identifiers for immune sequencing clone quantification. TCRdb called the PCR reads again in MiXCR, with one record for every CDR3 protein. The table has about 630,000 distinct CDR3 sequences, over 25% seen once. Sequencing input: naive CD8+ T cells from blood, with Jurkat cell RNA spiked in. Regarding subset: FACS-sorted CD8+CD4-CCR7+CD45RA+ naive T cells. Receptors originate from a human donor in good health. Some libraries in this study had Jurkat cell RNA spiked in.

Worth noting for this clonotype: Its ends do not fully match the called genes, so a read error is possible. This chain connects TRBV29-1 to TRBJ1-1, with D perhaps TRBD1 (5 bases). The germline V gene has CDR1 SQVTM and CDR2 ANQGSEA. The CDR3 contains 13 residues. In DNA, the CDR3 is TGCGGCGTTGTCGGGCGGGGGGAGACTGGGGCTTTCTTT. It encodes CGVVGRGETGAFF.

The V and J genes are TRBV4-3 and TRBJ2-5, with 10 bases that match TRBD2. V was clipped by 0 bases and J by 8 bases; unmatched bases: 9. The CDR3 is 16 residues long. Germline V lookup: CDR1 LGHNA, CDR2 YSLEER. This chain's CDR3 is CASSQDLAGGLATQYF. The CDR3 DNA reads as TGCGCCAGCAGCCAAGATTTAGCGGGGGGTCTTGCCACCCAGTACTTC.

The CDR3 protein is CASSVGGGSEQFF. CDR3 sequence (DNA): TGTGCCAGCAGCGTAGGGGGGGGGTCCGAGCAGTTCTTC. The J gene is TRBJ2-1, the V gene TRBV9, with 7 bases matching TRBD2. Germline CDR1 reads SGDLS; CDR2 reads YYNGEE. This CDR3 is built from 13 residues. V trimming: 0 bases; J trimming: 10 bases; junction bases outside the gene matches: 4.

In its sample, this clonotype was seen many times. V is TRBV20-1 and J is TRBJ2-3, with TRBD2 matching over 10 bases. V lost 8 bases and J lost 3; bases outside the gene matches: 14. The CDR3 length is 16 residues. Germline V gene lookup returns CDR1 DFQATT and CDR2 SNEGSKA (reference sequence). The CDR3 sequence: CSLLAGEEKGTDTQYF. Written as DNA, the CDR3 is TGCAGTCTCCTAGCGGGAGAGGAAAAGGGGACAGATACGCAGTATTTT.

This clonotype was seen many times. The V call is TRBV14, the J call TRBJ1-1; 9 nucleotides agree with TRBD1. The trim removed 3 bases at V and 3 bases at J, leaving 11 bases unmatched. Germline V gives CDR1 SGHDN, CDR2 FVKESK. This CDR3 spans 17 amino acids. CDR3: CASSHDRIRTGDTEAFF. DNA for the CDR3: TGTGCCAGCAGCCATGACCGGATCAGGACAGGGGACACTGAAGCTTTCTTT.

This clonotype appeared many times. This chain joins TRBV7-2 and TRBJ2-1; the match to TRBD2 covers 7 bases. There are 15 residues in the CDR3. V shed 3 bases, J shed 10 bases, and the junction held 12 bases outside the gene matches. Germline CDR1 SGHTA, CDR2 FQGNSA. For the CDR3, the DNA is TGTGCCAGCAGCTTCATCCCGGGCTCCGGGGGGGAGCAGTTCTTC. Amino acids: CASSFIPGSGGEQFF.